Listed below are T cell receptor beta chains from one sample, sequenced in a study of glioma-infiltrating T cells. TCRdb used MiXCR to reprocess the multiplex PCR reads, holding one entry per CDR3 protein. This table has 300,000 to 400,000 distinct CDR3 sequences, 41% appearing once. Sequencing used glioma tissue, nonneoplastic brain tissue, or PBMCs (not recorded which). These receptors all stem from a human donor with low-grade glioma or glioblastoma, undergoing nonglioma brain surgery, or in good health (not recorded which). Each CDR3 is given with its conserved first and last residue. A D gene is named only where the DNA matches it firmly. Some rows mark clone size as missing; the rest say once, few, many or name a class of expanded clone.

D	V	J	size	DNA	CDR3
TRBD2	TRBV27	TRBJ2-7	NA	TGTGCCAGCAGTTTCTGGGGAGGGTACGAGCAGTACTTC	CASSFWGGYEQYF
NA	TRBV20-1	TRBJ2-5	NA	TGCAGTGCTAGAAACCCCAGGGTCAGCGCGGGAGAGACCCAGTACTTC	CSARNPRVSAGETQYF
TRBD1	TRBV19	TRBJ1-1	NA	TGTGCCAGTAGTATCCTAGGACAGGGCGGCACTGAAGCTTTCTTT	CASSILGQGGTEAFF
NA	TRBV6-1	TRBJ2-1	NA	TGTGCCAGCAGCGTAGAAGTTAGTGAGCAGTTCTTC	CASSVEVSEQFF
NA	TRBV10-3	TRBJ1-2	NA	TGTGCCATCAGTGAGAAGGTTTACGGATACTATGGCTACACCTTC	CAISEKVYGYYGYTF
NA	TRBV6-5	TRBJ2-2	many	TGTGCCAGCAGTTACTTCGGGTCCGGGGAGCTGTTTTTT	CASSYFGSGELFF
TRBD2	TRBV20-1	TRBJ2-7	NA	TGCAGTGCGGATAGGACTAGCGGGAGCTACGAGCAGTACTTC	CSADRTSGSYEQYF
NA	TRBV7-2	TRBJ1-5	few	TGTGCCAGCAGCTTAGCGCCGCGAGGGAGGAATCAGCCCCAGCATTTT	CASSLAPRGRNQPQHF
TRBD2	TRBV27	TRBJ2-1	many	TGTGCCAGCAGTTTGTTTGTAGCGGGAGGGCGCAATGAGCAGTTCTTC	CASSLFVAGGRNEQFF
TRBD1	TRBV9	TRBJ2-1	NA	TGTGCCAGCAGCATTGACAGGGGGCGCGCCTACAATGAGCAGTTCTTC	CASSIDRGRAYNEQFF
NA	TRBV20-1	TRBJ2-1	NA	TGCGGTGCTAGGGCAGGGGTCAATGAGCAGTTCTTC	CGARAGVNEQFF
NA	TRBV7-9	TRBJ2-7	few	TGTGCCAGCAGCCGGGACCTGAACCCCAGCTCCTACGAGCAGTACTTC	CASSRDLNPSSYEQYF
NA	TRBV5-4	TRBJ2-3	NA	TGTGCCAGCAGCTCACAGGGATACACAGATACGCAGTATTTT	CASSSQGYTDTQYF
TRBD1	TRBV7-6	TRBJ2-7	NA	TGTGCCAGCATTCCACTTTCGAGTATCGGGACAGGGGGACACGAGCAGTACTTC	CASIPLSSIGTGGHEQYF
TRBD2	TRBV7-9	TRBJ2-1	NA	TGTGCCAGTAAAGTCGGGGGGAGGGATGAGCAGTTCTTC	CASKVGGRDEQFF
TRBD1	TRBV19	TRBJ1-2	few	TGTGCCAGTGGATTGAGGACAGGGGCTAACTATGGCTACACCTTC	CASGLRTGANYGYTF
NA	TRBV28	TRBJ2-3	NA	TGTGCCAGCAGTCCGGCAGGGGATGGGGCAGATACGCAGTATTTT	CASSPAGDGADTQYF
NA	TRBV28	TRBJ1-2	many	TGTGCCAGCAGTCAGCTCCGGGCAGGGGAATATGGCTACACCTTC	CASSQLRAGEYGYTF
NA	TRBV27	TRBJ1-2	few	TGTGCCAGCAGTCCCCTTCGAGAATACATAACTGATGGCTACACCTTC	CASSPLREYITDGYTF
TRBD1	TRBV7-2	TRBJ2-3	many	TGTGCGGGACAGGAGACGAAAAGGGCAGATACGCAGTATTTT	CAGQETKRADTQYF
NA	TRBV29-1	TRBJ2-1	few	TGCAGCGTCAGGACAGCTTACAATGAGCAGTTCTTC	CSVRTAYNEQFF
NA	TRBV27	TRBJ2-7	few	TGTGCCAGCAGTTTCTCCCCTACCTACGAGCAGTACTTC	CASSFSPTYEQYF
NA	TRBV10-3	TRBJ1-1	NA	TGTGCCATCAGCTACCAGGAAGCGAACACTGAAGCTTTCTTT	CAISYQEANTEAFF
TRBD2	TRBV28	TRBJ2-2	few	TGTGCCAGCAGTTTCAGCGGGAGTACCGGGGAGCTGTTTTTT	CASSFSGSTGELFF
NA	TRBV6-2/TRBV6-3	TRBJ2-2	once	TGTGCCAGCAGTCCCAGGGCACCCACCGTGGAGCTGTTTTTT	CASSPRAPTVELFF
NA	TRBV28	TRBJ2-2	NA	TGTGCCAGCAGTCCCCCTCAGCAGGGCTACATCGAGGAGCTGTTTTTT	CASSPPQQGYIEELFF
TRBD2	TRBV3-1	TRBJ2-1	few	TGTGCCAGCAGCCAAGAGGGCGGGAGCCCCCGCAAAGAGCAGTTCTTC	CASSQEGGSPRKEQFF
NA	TRBV20-1	TRBJ2-5	NA	TGCAGTGCCATAGCGAAAAACCAAGAGACCCAGTACTTC	CSAIAKNQETQYF
NA	TRBV25-1	TRBJ1-1	NA	TGTGCCAGCACTCTGACGGGGTGGACTGAAGCTTTCTTT	CASTLTGWTEAFF
NA	TRBV6-1	TRBJ2-5	many	TGTGCCAGCAGACCCGCCGGGGAAGAGACCCAGTACTTC	CASRPAGEETQYF
NA	TRBV24-1	TRBJ2-1	NA	TGTGCCACCAGTGCTCCGGGCCGGGGGTCCTACAATGAGCAGTTCTTC	CATSAPGRGSYNEQFF
TRBD1	TRBV5-1	TRBJ2-7	NA	TGCGCCAGCAGCATTGGGACAGTCGGCCTGACCTACGAGCAGTACTTC	CASSIGTVGLTYEQYF
TRBD2	TRBV4-2	TRBJ2-1	few	TGTGCCAGCAGCCAAGATAACCTAGCGGGAGGGCGGGTTGAGCAGTTCTTC	CASSQDNLAGGRVEQFF
TRBD2	TRBV20-1	TRBJ2-7	few	TGCAGTGCTTCCCGACTAGCGGGAGTGGGGCACTACGAGCAGTACTTC	CSASRLAGVGHYEQYF
TRBD2	TRBV4-3	TRBJ2-3	few	TGCGCCAGCAGCCAAGATCTGGTAGCGGGAAGCACAGATACGCAGTATTTT	CASSQDLVAGSTDTQYF
NA	TRBV7-2	TRBJ2-1	NA	TGTGCCAGCAGCCCCCGCAGGGGTCAGGAGTTCTTC	CASSPRRGQEFF
NA	TRBV19	TRBJ1-5	few	TGTGCCAGTAGTAACTCAGGGTTTCAGCCCCAGCATTTT	CASSNSGFQPQHF
NA	TRBV6-1	TRBJ1-4	many	TGTGCCAGCTATACTTGGGTCGGAAAACTGTTTTTT	CASYTWVGKLFF
NA	TRBV4-2	TRBJ2-7	NA	TGTGCCAGCAGCCCAAGCCGGACCTACGAGCAGTACTTC	CASSPSRTYEQYF
TRBD1	TRBV20-1	TRBJ1-1	many	TGCAGTGCTAGGGGGGGACAGGGGAGGACTGAAGCTTTCTTT	CSARGGQGRTEAFF
NA	TRBV14	TRBJ1-1	NA	TGTGCCAGCAGCCAAGGGCCTGCAGCTTTCTTT	CASSQGPAAFF
TRBD2	TRBV4-3	TRBJ2-7	few	TGCGCCAGCAGCCGGACTCATGAACTAGCGGATGTCTACGAGCAGTACTTC	CASSRTHELADVYEQYF
NA	TRBV3-1	TRBJ1-1	NA	TGTGCCAGCCGTCATAGCTCACCGCGTCATAACACTGAAGCTTTCTTT	CASRHSSPRHNTEAFF
TRBD1	TRBV7-7	TRBJ1-1	NA	TGTGCTAGCAGCCCGGGACAGGGTTGGGACACTGAAGCTTTCTTT	CASSPGQGWDTEAFF
NA	TRBV7-2	TRBJ1-5	NA	TGTGCCAGCAGCTGGGACCGCCATCAGCCCCAGCATTTT	CASSWDRHQPQHF
NA	TRBV4-1	TRBJ2-7	NA	TGCGCCAGCAGCCCCCGGGACAAGAGCTCCTACGAGCAGTACTTC	CASSPRDKSSYEQYF
NA	TRBV18	TRBJ1-1	few	TGTGCCAGCTCACCTCTTGAGGGGTTGAACACTGAAGCTTTCTTT	CASSPLEGLNTEAFF
TRBD1	TRBV2	TRBJ1-4	few	TGTGCCAGTCGGGACAGGGGTGAAAAACTGTTTTTT	CASRDRGEKLFF
TRBD2	TRBV2	TRBJ2-7	NA	TGTGCCAGCGGCCCTTGGACTAGCGGCTACGAGCAGTACTTC	CASGPWTSGYEQYF
TRBD2	TRBV6-2/TRBV6-3	TRBJ2-7	few	TGTGCCAGCAGTTATCAAAGGACTAGCCCTCGGGCCGAGCAGTACTTC	CASSYQRTSPRAEQYF
NA	TRBV7-6	TRBJ2-7	many	TGTGCCAGCAGCTTAGCGCAGGCCGGCGTGCAGTACTTC	CASSLAQAGVQYF
TRBD2	TRBV5-1	TRBJ2-2	NA	TGCGCCAGCAGACGGGACTATGGGTCCGGGGAGCTGTTTTTT	CASRRDYGSGELFF
NA	TRBV6-2/TRBV6-3	TRBJ1-5	few	TGTGCCAGCAGTTACTCGAAGGGCCAGCCCCAGCATTTT	CASSYSKGQPQHF
NA	TRBV27	TRBJ2-7	many	TGTGCCAGCAGCTTCGCGACAGGGCGGGGCGAGCAGTACTTC	CASSFATGRGEQYF
TRBD1	TRBV7-8	TRBJ1-6	NA	TGTGCCAGCAGCCCCTCGGGACAGGGGAACACACCCCTCCACTTT	CASSPSGQGNTPLHF